This T cell receptor beta chain was profiled in a study of blood T cell repertoires in COVID-19. Study-wide context: Whether acute or convalescent, the COVID-19 samples came from the United States, Italy and Spain. T cells, B-cell-depleted T cells, or PBMCs supplied cDNA or gDNA.

CDR1 is MRHNA, CDR2 SNTAGT, per germline. Unmatched junction bases numbered 3, after V lost 3 bases and J lost 0 bases. The CDR3 loop spans 17 amino acids. As handled by the study authors: It was from reference gene primer amplification that nucleated cell counts were estimated. Profiled with immunoSEQ multiplex PCR; TCRdb holds only in-frame clones, not every one. The V and J calls and clone size were taken over from that table, and D and trimming were inferred from the DNA. The data contain fewer than 150,000 clones, under 90% of them singletons. Many counts were recorded for this clone. Sequencing was done on a sample of peripheral blood. The chain employs TRBV6-4 and TRBJ2-6; 9 nucleotides agree with TRBD1. The sequence was collected from a woman of 80 years or more in a cohort sampled during active or convalescent COVID-19. CDR3 amino acids: CASSEGQGNSGANVLTF. DNA for the CDR3: TGTGCCAGCAGTGAAGGACAGGGGAACTCTGGGGCCAACGTCCTGACTTTC.